Presented here are 3 T cell receptor beta chains from one specimen sequenced in a study of blood T cells in healthy people across ages. Together with a sample-barcoded 5' primer, a J-beta primer mix was included in a second PCR lasting roughly 6 to 12 cycles. MiXCR was run by TCRdb on the 5' RACE reads, yielding one entry per CDR3 protein. The table shows 550,000 to 750,000 distinct CDR3 sequences, with more than 20% occurring only once. Sequenced material: blood. The receptor source for this set is a man between 65 and 80 years old in good health.

The J gene is TRBJ2-2, the V gene TRBV12-3 or TRBV12-4, with TRBD1 as a possible D gene (5 bases). The length of the CDR3 is 14 residues. Trimming took 1 base from V and 6 from J, leaving 9 bases between them. CDR3 sequence: CASSLGTNAGELFF. As DNA, the CDR3 is TGTGCCAGCAGTTTAGGGACAAACGCCGGGGAGCTGTTTTTT.

The genes are TRBV12-3 or TRBV12-4 and TRBJ2-7, with 7 bases aligning to TRBD1. The CDR3 is 12 residues long. Trimming at V came to 3 bases and at J to 5 bases, leaving 1 base not matched to a gene. The CDR3 coding sequence is TGTGCCAGCAGTTTGACAGGGCACGAGCAGTACTTC. This codes for CASSLTGHEQYF.

This clonotype was observed a few times. CDR3 residues: CSAAPPRGPGGELFF. CDR3 nucleotides: TGCAGTGCTGCCCCCCCCAGGGGGCCAGGCGGGGAGCTGTTTTTT. This rearrangement joins TRBV20-1 to TRBJ2-2, with TRBD1 identical over 8 bases. Germline CDR1 reads DFQATT; CDR2 reads SNEGSKA (reference sequence). The CDR3 sequence is 15 residues long. V was clipped by 5 bases and J by 7 bases; unmatched bases: 12.